The 2 T cell receptor beta chains below were found in one sample sequenced in a study of T-cell reconstitution after alpha-beta-depleted transplantation in children. The TCRbeta library was prepared with unique molecular identifiers. From the PCR reads, TCRdb called clonotypes with MiXCR, one entry per CDR3 protein. The table records about 360,000 distinct CDR3 sequences, approximately 12% of them present only once. This specimen was PBMCs, taken from the stem cell graft. The receptor set was obtained from a human donor who donated a stem cell graft to a child with Fanconi anemia.

This chain connects TRBV5-1 to TRBJ2-3, with 8 bases identical to TRBD2. Unmatched junction bases numbered 6, after V lost 0 bases and J lost 3 bases. Per the germline V gene, CDR1 is SGHRS and CDR2 is YFSETQ. The CDR3 has 16 amino acids. This CDR3 is CASSLAPGGATDTQYF. Written as DNA, the CDR3 is TGCGCCAGCAGCTTGGCCCCGGGGGGGGCAACAGATACGCAGTATTTT.

J is TRBJ2-3 and V is TRBV12-3 or TRBV12-4, with 12 bases identical to TRBD2. Unmatched junction bases numbered 7, after V lost 5 bases and J lost 10 bases. CDR3 size: 14 residues. The CDR3 loop reads CASSTSGGQDAQYF. CDR3 in DNA: TGTGCCAGCAGTACTAGCGGGGGGCAGGACGCGCAGTATTTT.